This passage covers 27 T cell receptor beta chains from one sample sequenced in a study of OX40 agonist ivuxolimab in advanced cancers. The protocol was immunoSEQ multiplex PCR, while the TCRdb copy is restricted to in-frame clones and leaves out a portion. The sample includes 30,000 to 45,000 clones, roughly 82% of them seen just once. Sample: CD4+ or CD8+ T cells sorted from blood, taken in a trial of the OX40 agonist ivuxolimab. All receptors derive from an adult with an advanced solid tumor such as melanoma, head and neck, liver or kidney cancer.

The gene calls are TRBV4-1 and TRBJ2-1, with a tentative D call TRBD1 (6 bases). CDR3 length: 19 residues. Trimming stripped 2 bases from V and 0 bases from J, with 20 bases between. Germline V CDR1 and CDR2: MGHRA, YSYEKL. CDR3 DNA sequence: TGCGCCAGCAGCCAACGGATGGACAGCCTCAAGAGCTCCTACAATGAGCAGTTCTTC. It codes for CASSQRMDSLKSSYNEQFF.

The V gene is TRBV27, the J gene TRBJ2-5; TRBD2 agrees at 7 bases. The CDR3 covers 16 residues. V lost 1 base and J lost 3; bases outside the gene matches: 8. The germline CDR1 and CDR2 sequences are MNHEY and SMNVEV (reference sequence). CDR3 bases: TGTGCCAGCAGTTTATTGGGGGGGGAGTTGAAAGAGACCCAGTACTTC. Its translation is CASSLLGGELKETQYF.

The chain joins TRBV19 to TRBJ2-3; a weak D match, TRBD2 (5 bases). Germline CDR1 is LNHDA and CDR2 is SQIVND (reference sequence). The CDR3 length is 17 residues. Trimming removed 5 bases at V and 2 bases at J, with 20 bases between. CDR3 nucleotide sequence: TGTGCCAGTAGTGACGAAACGGCCCCGGACTTCACAGATACGCAGTATTTT. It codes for CASSDETAPDFTDTQYF.

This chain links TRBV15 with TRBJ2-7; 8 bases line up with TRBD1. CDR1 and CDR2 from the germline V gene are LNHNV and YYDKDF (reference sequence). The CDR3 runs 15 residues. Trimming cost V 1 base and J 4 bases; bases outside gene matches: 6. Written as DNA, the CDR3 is TGTGCCACCAGCAGAGTTGTAGGACAGGGTTACGAGCAGTACTTC. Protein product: CATSRVVGQGYEQYF.

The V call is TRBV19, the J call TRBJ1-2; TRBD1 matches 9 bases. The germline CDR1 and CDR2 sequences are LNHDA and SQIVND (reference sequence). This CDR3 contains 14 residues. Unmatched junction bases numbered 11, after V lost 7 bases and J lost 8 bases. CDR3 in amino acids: CASTSPGQGWGYTF. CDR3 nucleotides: TGTGCCAGTACCTCCCCGGGACAGGGCTGGGGCTACACCTTC. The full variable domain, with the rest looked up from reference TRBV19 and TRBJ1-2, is DGGITQSPKYLFRKEGQNVTLSCEQNLNHDAMYWYRQDPGQGLRLIYYSQIVNDFQKGDIAEGYSVSREKKESFPLTVTSAQKNPTAFYLCASTSPGQGWGYTFGSGTRLTVV.

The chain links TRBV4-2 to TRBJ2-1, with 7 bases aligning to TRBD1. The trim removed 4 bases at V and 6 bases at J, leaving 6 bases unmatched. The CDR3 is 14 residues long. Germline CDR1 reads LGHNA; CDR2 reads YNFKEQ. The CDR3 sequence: CASSPRTGINEQFF. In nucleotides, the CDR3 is TGTGCCAGCAGCCCTAGGACAGGAATCAATGAGCAGTTCTTC.

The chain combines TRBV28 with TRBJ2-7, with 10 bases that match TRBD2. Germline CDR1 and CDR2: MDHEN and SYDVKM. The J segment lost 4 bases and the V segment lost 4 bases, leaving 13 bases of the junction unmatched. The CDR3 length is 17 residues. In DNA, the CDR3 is TGTGCCAGCAGTTACCTCGTGGAAGCTAGCGGGAGATACGAGCAGTACTTC. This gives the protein CASSYLVEASGRYEQYF.

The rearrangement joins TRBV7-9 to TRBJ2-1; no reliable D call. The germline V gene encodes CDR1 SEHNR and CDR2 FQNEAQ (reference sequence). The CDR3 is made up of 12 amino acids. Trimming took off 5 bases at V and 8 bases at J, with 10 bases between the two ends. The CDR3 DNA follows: TGTGCCAGCAGCAGCATAGTTGATGAGCAGTTCTTC. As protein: CASSSIVDEQFF.

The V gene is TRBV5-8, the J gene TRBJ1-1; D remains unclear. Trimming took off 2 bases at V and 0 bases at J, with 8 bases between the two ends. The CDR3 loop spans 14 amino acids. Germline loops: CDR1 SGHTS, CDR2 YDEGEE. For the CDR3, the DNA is TGTGCCAGCAGCTTAAGAAACCTGAACACTGAAGCTTTCTTT. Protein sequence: CASSLRNLNTEAFF.

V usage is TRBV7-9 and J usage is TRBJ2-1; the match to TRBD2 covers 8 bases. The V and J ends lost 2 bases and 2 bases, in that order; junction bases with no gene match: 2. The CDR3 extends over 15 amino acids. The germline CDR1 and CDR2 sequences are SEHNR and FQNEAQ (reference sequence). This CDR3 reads CASSLPGGPYNEQFF. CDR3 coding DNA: TGTGCCAGCAGCTTACCGGGGGGGCCCTACAATGAGCAGTTCTTC.

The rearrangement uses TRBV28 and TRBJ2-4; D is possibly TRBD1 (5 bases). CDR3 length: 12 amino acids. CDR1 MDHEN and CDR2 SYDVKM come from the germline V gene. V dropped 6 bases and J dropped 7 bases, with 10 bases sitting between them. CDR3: CASSKQENIQYF. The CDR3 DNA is TGTGCCAGCAGCAAACAGGAGAACATTCAGTACTTC.

The CDR3 loop is CASSDQGQGPSYGYTF. The CDR3 DNA reads as TGTGCCAGCAGTGACCAAGGACAGGGGCCCTCCTATGGCTACACCTTC. The gene calls are TRBV6-1 and TRBJ1-2, with 9 positions matching TRBD1. With 3 bases clipped from V and 4 bases from J, the junction kept 9 bases outside the gene matches. Germline loops: CDR1 MNHNS, CDR2 SASEGT. This CDR3 comprises 16 residues.

The CDR3, as DNA: TGTGCCAGCAGCGTAGGGTCAGGGACGCCGAAACTGTTTTTT. This gives the protein CASSVGSGTPKLFF. This chain connects TRBV9 to TRBJ1-4; perhaps TRBD1 as D (5 bases). The CDR3 consists of 14 residues. V gave up 0 bases and J gave up 11 bases, with 14 bases separating them. From germline, CDR1 is SGDLS and CDR2 YYNGEE.

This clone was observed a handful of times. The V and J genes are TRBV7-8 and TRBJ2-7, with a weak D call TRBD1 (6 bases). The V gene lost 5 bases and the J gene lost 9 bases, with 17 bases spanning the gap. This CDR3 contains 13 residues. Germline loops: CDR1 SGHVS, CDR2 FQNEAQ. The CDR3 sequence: CASSSRGMVLQYF. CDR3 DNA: TGTGCCAGCAGCAGCAGGGGAATGGTATTGCAGTACTTC.

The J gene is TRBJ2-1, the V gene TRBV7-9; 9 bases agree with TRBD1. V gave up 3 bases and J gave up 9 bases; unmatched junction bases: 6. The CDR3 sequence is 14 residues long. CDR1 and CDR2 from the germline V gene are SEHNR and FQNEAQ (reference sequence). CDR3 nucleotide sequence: TGTGCCAGCAGCTTTCTGACAGGGGGTATTGAGCAGTTCTTC. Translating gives CASSFLTGGIEQFF.

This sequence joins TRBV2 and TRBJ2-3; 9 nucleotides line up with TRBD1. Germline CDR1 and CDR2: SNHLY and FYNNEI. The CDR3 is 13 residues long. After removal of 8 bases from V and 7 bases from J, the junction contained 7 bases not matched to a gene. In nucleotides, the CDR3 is TGTGCCAGCGGGGACAGGGTTTCAAATACGCAGTATTTT. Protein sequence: CASGDRVSNTQYF.

The CDR3 coding sequence is TGTGCCACCAGCACCGGGGCGGCGGAGCAGTACTTC. This sequence encodes CATSTGAAEQYF. This chain uses TRBV15 with TRBJ2-7; D may match TRBD1 or TRBD2 (5 bases each). Trimming shortened V by 4 bases and J by 7 bases, and 11 bases separated the two germline ends. This CDR3 region has 12 residues. The germline V gene has CDR1 LNHNV and CDR2 YYDKDF (reference sequence).

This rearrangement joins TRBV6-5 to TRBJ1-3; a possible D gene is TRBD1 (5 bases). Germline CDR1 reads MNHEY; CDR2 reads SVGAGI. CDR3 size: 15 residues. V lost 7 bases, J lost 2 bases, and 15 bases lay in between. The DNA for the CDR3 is TGTGCCAGCACTCCGGACACTACTACTGGAAACACCATATATTTT. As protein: CASTPDTTTGNTIYF.

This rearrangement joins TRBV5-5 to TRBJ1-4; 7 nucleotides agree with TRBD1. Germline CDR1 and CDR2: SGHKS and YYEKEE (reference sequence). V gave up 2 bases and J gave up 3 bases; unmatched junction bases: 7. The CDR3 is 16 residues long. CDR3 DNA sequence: TGTGCCAGCAGCTTTAGGGGGCCCGGGGCTAATGAAAAACTGTTTTTT. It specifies CASSFRGPGANEKLFF.

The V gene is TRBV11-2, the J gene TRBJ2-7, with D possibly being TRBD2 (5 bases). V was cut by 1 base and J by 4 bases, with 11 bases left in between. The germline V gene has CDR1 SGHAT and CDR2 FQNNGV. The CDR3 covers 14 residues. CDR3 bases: TGTGCCAGCAGCTTAGGGACTGGTCGATACGAGCAGTACTTC. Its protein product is CASSLGTGRYEQYF.

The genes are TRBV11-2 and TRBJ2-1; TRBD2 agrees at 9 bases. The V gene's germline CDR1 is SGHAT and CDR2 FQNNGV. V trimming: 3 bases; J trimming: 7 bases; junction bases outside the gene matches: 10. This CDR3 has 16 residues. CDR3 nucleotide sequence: TGTGCCAGCAGCTTTATGGCTAGCGGGAATTGGAATGAGCAGTTCTTC. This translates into CASSFMASGNWNEQFF. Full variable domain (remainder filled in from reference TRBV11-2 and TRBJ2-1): EAGVAQSPRYKIIEKRQSVAFWCNPISGHATLYWYQQILGQGPKLLIQFQNNGVVDDSQLPKDRFSAERLKGVDSTLKIQPAKLEDSAVYLCASSFMASGNWNEQFFGPGTRLTVL.

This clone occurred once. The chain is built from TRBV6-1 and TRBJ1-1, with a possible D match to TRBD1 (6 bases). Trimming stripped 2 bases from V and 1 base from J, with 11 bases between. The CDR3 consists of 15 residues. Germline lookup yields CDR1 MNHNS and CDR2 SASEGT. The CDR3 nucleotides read TGTGCCAGCAGTGAACGAGGCAGGGGGAACACTGAAGCTTTCTTT. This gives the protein CASSERGRGNTEAFF.

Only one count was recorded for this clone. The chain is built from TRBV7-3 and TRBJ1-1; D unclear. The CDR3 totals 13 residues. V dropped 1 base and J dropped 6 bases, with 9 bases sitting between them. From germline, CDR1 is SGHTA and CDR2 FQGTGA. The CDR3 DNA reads TGTGCCAGCAGCTTAATGATTGCGGCTGAAGCTTTCTTT. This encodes CASSLMIAAEAFF.

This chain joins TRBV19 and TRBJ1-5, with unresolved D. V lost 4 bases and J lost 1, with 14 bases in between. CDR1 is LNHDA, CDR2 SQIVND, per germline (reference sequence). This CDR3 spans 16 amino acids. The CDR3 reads CASSRTGRSSNQPQHF. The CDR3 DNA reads TGTGCCAGTAGTAGGACCGGGAGGTCGAGCAATCAGCCCCAGCATTTT.

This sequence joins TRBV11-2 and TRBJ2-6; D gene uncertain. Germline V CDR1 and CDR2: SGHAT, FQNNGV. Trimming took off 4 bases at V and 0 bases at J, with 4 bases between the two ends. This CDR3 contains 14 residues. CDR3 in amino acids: CASSYSSGANVLTF. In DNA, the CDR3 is TGTGCCAGCAGCTATAGCTCTGGGGCCAACGTCCTGACTTTC.

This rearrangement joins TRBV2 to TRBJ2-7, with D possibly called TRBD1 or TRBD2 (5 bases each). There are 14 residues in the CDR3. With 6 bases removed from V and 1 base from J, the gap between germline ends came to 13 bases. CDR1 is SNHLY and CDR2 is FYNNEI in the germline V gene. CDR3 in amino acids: CASRRDGQSYEQYF. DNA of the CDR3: TGTGCCAGCAGGAGGGACGGGCAATCCTACGAGCAGTACTTC.

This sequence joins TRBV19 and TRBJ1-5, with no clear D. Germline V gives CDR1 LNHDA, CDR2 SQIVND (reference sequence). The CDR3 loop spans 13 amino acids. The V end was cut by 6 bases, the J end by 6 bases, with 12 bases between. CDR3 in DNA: TGTGCCAGTAGGGTCGGATTTGGTCAGCCCCAGCATTTT. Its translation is CASRVGFGQPQHF.